The T cell receptor (beta chain) under discussion was sequenced for a study of cytomegalovirus exposure and HLA in healthy donors. Findings and caveats of the study: Later on, an analysis tied roughly 17,000 TCR beta sequences to HLA alleles at 0.05 false discovery rate.

This clone was picked up one time. Its antigen is unidentified. This PCR relied on a set of 60 Vbeta primers and 13 Jbeta primers. Clones were read by immunoSEQ multiplex PCR, and TCRdb kept only the in-frame ones, dropping some. This table holds approximately 150,000 clones, 68% found once. Germline trimming cut 0 bases from V and 3 bases from J; bases unmatched to any gene: 7. The CDR3 has 17 amino acids. CDR1 and CDR2 from the germline V gene are MGHRA and YSYEKL. The sequence came from a man aged 45-65 years in good health and CMV-seronegative. The sample was PBMCs. The genes are TRBV4-1 and TRBJ1-5; 8 bases match TRBD1. The CDR3 nucleotides read TGCGCCAGCAGCCAAGACATGTCAGGGGGCAACAATCAGCCCCAGCATTTT. This sequence encodes CASSQDMSGGNNQPQHF.